The 13 T cell receptor beta chains below come from one sample, sequenced in a study of cytomegalovirus exposure and HLA in healthy donors. PCR amplification relied on 60 Vbeta primers (plus 13 Jbeta primers). TCRdb's copy holds only in-frame clones and misses some; the assay was immunoSEQ multiplex PCR. The table lists under 250,000 clones, over 80% of them singletons. The sequencing input was PBMCs. Source of these receptors: a middle-aged man in good health and CMV-seropositive.

This clone appeared a few times. The V call is TRBV6-4, the J call TRBJ1-5; maybe TRBD1 (5 bases). The CDR3 is 15 residues long. The V gene lost 8 bases and the J gene lost 5 bases, with 19 bases spanning the gap. From germline, CDR1 is MRHNA and CDR2 SNTAGT. In DNA form, the CDR3 reads TGTGCCAGCCGGGGCGGGGGTAGAAAGGATCAGCCCCAGCATTTT. Translated, it gives CASRGGGRKDQPQHF.

For this clone: The same CDR3 arises from other DNA sequences in this sample as well. The chain employs TRBV7-7 and TRBJ2-5; possible D gene TRBD1, 6 bases. The V end lost 5 bases, the J end lost 1 base, and 11 bases lay between the germline ends. The germline V gene encodes CDR1 SSHAT and CDR2 FNYEAQ (reference sequence). This CDR3 has 14 residues. The CDR3 region is CASSPTGPQETQYF. CDR3 in DNA: TGTGCCAGCAGCCCGACAGGACCCCAAGAGACCCAGTACTTC.

This chain links TRBV6-5 with TRBJ2-2, with a possible D match to TRBD2 (6 bases). Germline CDR1 and CDR2: MNHEY and SVGAGI. Trimming removed 2 bases from V and 3 bases from J, with 7 bases in between. The CDR3 contains 14 residues. The CDR3 bases are TGTGCCAGCAGTTACAGGGAGGACACCGGGGAGCTGTTTTTT. As protein: CASSYREDTGELFF.

The J gene is TRBJ2-3, the V gene TRBV5-1; TRBD2 agrees at 10 bases. CDR1 SGHRS and CDR2 YFSETQ come from the germline V gene. The CDR3 length is 17 residues. The ends lost 1 base at V and 7 bases at J; junction bases unmatched: 12. This CDR3 reads CASSLITLAGQGYTQYF. Here the CDR3 DNA reads TGCGCCAGCAGCTTGATTACACTAGCGGGGCAAGGCTATACGCAGTATTTT. Supplemented by reference TRBV5-1 and TRBJ2-3, the full variable domain reads KAGVTQTPRYLIKTRGQQVTLSCSPISGHRSVSWYQQTPGQGLQFLFEYFSETQRNKGNFPGRFSGRQFSNSRSEMNVSTLELGDSALYLCASSLITLAGQGYTQYFGPGTRLTVL.

This clone occurred once. This chain uses TRBV11-2 with TRBJ1-1, with D perhaps matching TRBD1 (5 bases). V lost 9 bases and J lost 3, with 14 bases in between. The CDR3 is 13 amino acids. Germline loops: CDR1 SGHAT, CDR2 FQNNGV. Here the CDR3 reads CARVRGSYTEAFF. CDR3 nucleotide sequence: TGTGCCAGGGTCCGGGGGTCGTACACTGAAGCTTTCTTT.

The chain couples TRBV14 to TRBJ2-4, with D unresolved. Trimming pared 0 bases from V and 1 base from J, leaving 10 bases between. Germline V CDR1 and CDR2: SGHDN, FVKESK. The CDR3 is made up of 16 amino acids. The CDR3 DNA reads as TGTGCCAGCAGCCAAGATGGCCTTGATGCCAAAAACATTCAGTACTTC. This codes for CASSQDGLDAKNIQYF.

The chain joins TRBV7-9 to TRBJ1-1; no definite D call. The CDR3 totals 13 residues. The germline gives CDR1 SEHNR, CDR2 FQNEAQ (reference sequence). The ends were cut back, 7 bases at V and 5 bases at J, with 14 bases in the middle. The CDR3 DNA sequence: TGTGCCAGCAACTTGTCTCCTAAAACTGAAGCTTTCTTT. Protein: CASNLSPKTEAFF.

The rearrangement links TRBV7-9 to TRBJ1-2; possibly TRBD1 for D (5 bases). This CDR3 is built from 13 residues. Between the trimmed V and J ends, which lost 1 base and 5 bases, there was a span of 8 bases. Germline V CDR1 and CDR2: SEHNR, FQNEAQ (reference sequence). In DNA form, the CDR3 reads TGTGCCAGCAGCTTAGTCCGACAGTATGGCTACACCTTC. It codes for CASSLVRQYGYTF. Supplemented by reference TRBV7-9 and TRBJ1-2, the full variable domain reads DTGVSQNPRHKITKRGQNVTFRCDPISEHNRLYWYRQTLGQGPEFLTYFQNEAQLEKSRLLSDRFSAERPKGSFSTLEIQRTEQGDSAMYLCASSLVRQYGYTFGSGTRLTVV.

The V gene is TRBV4-2, the J gene TRBJ2-3; 14 bases fit TRBD2. The junction had 6 bases not matched to a gene; V was cut back by 1 base and J by 0 bases. The CDR3 is 19 amino acids. Germline CDR1 and CDR2: LGHNA and YNFKEQ. The CDR3 is CASSQGGTSGSYSTDTQYF. The CDR3 bases are TGTGCCAGCAGCCAAGGGGGGACTAGCGGGAGTTATAGCACAGATACGCAGTATTTT.

This clone was seen a few times. This chain connects TRBV25-1 to TRBJ2-7, with 11 bases fitting TRBD2. Germline CDR1 reads MGHDK; CDR2 reads SYGVNS. The CDR3 runs 15 residues. Trimming took 2 bases from V and 4 from J; bases not matched to a gene: 4. CDR3 region: CASSEAGTSGYEQYF. CDR3 DNA: TGTGCCAGCAGTGAAGCGGGGACTAGCGGTTACGAGCAGTACTTC.

J is TRBJ1-1 and V is TRBV5-1; D is perhaps TRBD1 (6 bases). Germline CDR1 SGHRS, CDR2 YFSETQ. CDR3 length equals 15 residues. Trimming left V 3 bases short and J 2 bases short, with 14 bases between. CDR3 sequence reads: CASSSRQGSNTEAFF. CDR3 nucleotide sequence: TGCGCCAGCAGCTCGAGGCAGGGGAGCAACACTGAAGCTTTCTTT.

Concerning this clone: A junction boundary mismatches the germline segment, possibly from a read error. The V and J genes are TRBV7-9 and TRBJ1-2; D unresolved. The germline gives CDR1 SEHNR, CDR2 FQNEAQ (reference sequence). This CDR3 spans 10 amino acids. The CDR3 loop is CSSSLEVTSF. The CDR3 nucleotides are TGTTCCAGCAGCTTAGAGGTGACATCCTTC.

This clone was recorded only once. The chain joins TRBV11-3 to TRBJ2-2, with 10 bases fitting TRBD2. The J segment lost 2 bases and the V segment lost 4 bases, leaving 13 bases of the junction unmatched. Germline CDR1 SGHNT, CDR2 YENEEA. The CDR3 extends over 19 amino acids. CDR3 DNA sequence: TGTGCCAGCAGCTCCCTCCCTAGCGGGAGTCCCCGAAACACCGGGGAGCTGTTTTTT. This encodes CASSSLPSGSPRNTGELFF.